This note documents a single T cell receptor beta chain sequence. Mismatch with germline at one junction end may stem from a read error. Extraction also yielded germline DNA, while blood RNA was obtained from unsorted whole blood. The study enrolled treatment-naive patients with chronic HBV infection. The researchers produced TCR beta cDNA from around 0.5 ug total RNA with a constant-region primer. Three rounds of nested multiplex PCR with slightly modified ARM-PCR produced TCR beta libraries. Use of TRBV1-TRBV30 forward primers with a C-beta reverse primer characterized the first two PCR rounds, which lasted roughly 9 cycles each. A single record per CDR3 protein comes from TCRdb applying MiXCR to the multiplex PCR reads. The profile shows fewer than 400,000 distinct CDR3 sequences, 65% of them singletons. The CDR3 has 15 amino acids. The data were obtained in a study of tumor-infiltrating lymphocytes in primary liver carcinoma.

The clonotype was recovered from a man aged 35-49 years with primary liver carcinoma and hepatitis B virus infection. The rearrangement joins TRBV12-3 or TRBV12-4 to TRBJ2-1; 11 bases agree with TRBD2. The sequencing input was peripheral blood. CDR3 bases: TGTGCCAGTAGGCACACTAGCGGGAGAGACAATGAGCAGTCCTTC. Translating gives CASRHTSGRDNEQSF.